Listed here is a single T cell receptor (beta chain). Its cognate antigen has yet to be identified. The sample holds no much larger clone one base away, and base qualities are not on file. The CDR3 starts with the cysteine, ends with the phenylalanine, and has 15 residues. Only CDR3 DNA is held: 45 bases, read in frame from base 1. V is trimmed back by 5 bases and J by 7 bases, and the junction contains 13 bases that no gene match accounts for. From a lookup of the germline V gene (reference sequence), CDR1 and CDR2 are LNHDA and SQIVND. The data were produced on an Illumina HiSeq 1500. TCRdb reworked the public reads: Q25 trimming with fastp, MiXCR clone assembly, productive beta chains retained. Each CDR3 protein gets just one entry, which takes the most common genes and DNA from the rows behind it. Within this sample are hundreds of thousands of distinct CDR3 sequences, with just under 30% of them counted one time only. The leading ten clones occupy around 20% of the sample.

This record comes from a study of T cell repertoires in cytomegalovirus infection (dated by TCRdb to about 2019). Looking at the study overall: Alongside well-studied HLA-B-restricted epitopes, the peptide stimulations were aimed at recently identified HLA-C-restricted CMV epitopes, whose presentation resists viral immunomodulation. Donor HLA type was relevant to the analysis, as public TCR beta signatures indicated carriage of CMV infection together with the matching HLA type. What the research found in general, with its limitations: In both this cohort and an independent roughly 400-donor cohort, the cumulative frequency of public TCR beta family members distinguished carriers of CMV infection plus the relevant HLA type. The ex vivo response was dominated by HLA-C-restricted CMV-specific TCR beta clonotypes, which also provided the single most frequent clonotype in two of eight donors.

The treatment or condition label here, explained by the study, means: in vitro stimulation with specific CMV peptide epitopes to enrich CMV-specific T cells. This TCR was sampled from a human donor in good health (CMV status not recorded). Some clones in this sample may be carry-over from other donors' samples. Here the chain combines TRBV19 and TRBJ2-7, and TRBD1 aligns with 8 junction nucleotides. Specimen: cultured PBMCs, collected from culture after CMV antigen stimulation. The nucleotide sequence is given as TGTGCCAGTAGTCCTGGGGGGACAGGAGGGCCGGAGCAGTACTTC. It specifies CASSPGGTGGPEQYF.